This paragraph reports one T cell receptor beta chain. The data were obtained in a study of blood T cell repertoires in COVID-19. Across the whole study: Material from acute and convalescent COVID-19 was sourced from the United States, Italy and Spain. T cells, B-cell-depleted T cells, or PBMCs supplied cDNA or gDNA.

This CDR3 contains 16 residues. V shed 6 bases and J 9 bases; nucleotides not matched to a gene: 17. Germline CDR1 reads SGHVT; CDR2 reads SQSDAQ. As processed by the authors: Reference gene primer amplification gave estimated nucleated cell counts. Produced via immunoSEQ multiplex PCR; TCRdb's table is partial and in-frame only. V and J calls and clone size follow that table, whereas D and trimming were derived from the DNA. This sample carries 100,000 or so clones, 80% to 85% of them seen once, and the ten largest clones take 15% to 17%. Sample: peripheral blood. The gene calls are TRBV7-4 and TRBJ2-5; 9 nucleotides align to TRBD2. The receptor's source is a woman of 80 years or more with acute or convalescent COVID-19. CDR3: CASRAGTSIFWEAQYF. The CDR3 DNA reads TGTGCCAGCAGAGCCGGGACTAGCATTTTCTGGGAGGCCCAGTACTTC.